This T cell receptor beta chain is drawn from a study of T cells in Graves' hyperthyroidism and ophthalmopathy. The TCR beta CDR3 regions underwent amplification using RNA transcripts as the source. During a first-round RT-PCR of the TCR CDR3, the HTBI primer set was used. TCRdb re-called the multiplex PCR reads with MiXCR, one entry per CDR3 protein. The sample includes approximately 400,000 distinct CDR3 sequences, approximately 15% of them seen just once. The authors deemed Graves' hyperthyroidism stable absent ophthalmopathy progression within 18 months. With a duration under 2 months, the hyperthyroidism was newly diagnosed in patients aged 18 to 65. Study results and caveats: Ophthalmopathy was identified by the model a median about seven months ahead of onset.

Germline-derived CDR1 and CDR2 are DFQATT and SNEGSKA (reference sequence). The CDR3 extends over 14 amino acids. The V gene end was trimmed by 2 bases and the J gene end by 4 bases; junction bases not matched to a gene: 3. This clonotype was seen at least ten times. The antigen is unknown. The TCR originated in an older woman with Graves' hyperthyroidism. The specimen was blood. The V and J genes are TRBV20-1 and TRBJ2-1; 9 nucleotides match TRBD2. This CDR3 is CSARLAGTYNEQFF. Here the CDR3 DNA reads TGCAGTGCTAGACTAGCGGGGACGTACAATGAGCAGTTCTTC.